The 20 T cell receptor beta chains below come from one sample, sequenced in a study of identical twins. A single record per CDR3 protein comes from TCRdb applying MiXCR to the 5' RACE reads. Found here are about 700,000 distinct CDR3 sequences, about 9.4% of them singletons; the top ten hold about 0.98%. In addition, the sample was reused for a study of yellow fever vaccine responses in identical twins.

What was sequenced was PBMCs. The receptors were sampled from a woman aged 18-30 years in good health.

Many counts were recorded for this clonotype. This sequence joins TRBV12-3 or TRBV12-4 and TRBJ2-1; 9 positions match TRBD2. V was pared by 3 bases and J by 0 bases, with 3 bases of the junction left unmatched. The CDR3 extends over 16 amino acids. The chain's CDR3 is CASSFAGGHSYNEQFF. The CDR3 DNA reads TGTGCCAGCAGTTTCGCGGGGGGGCACTCCTACAATGAGCAGTTCTTC.

This clonotype occurred a few times. The CDR3: CATHRGGSYEQYF. The DNA of the CDR3 is TGTGCCACCCACCGGGGGGGCTCCTACGAGCAGTACTTC. The gene calls are TRBV6-6 and TRBJ2-7; 8 bases are a match to TRBD2. CDR1 MNHNY and CDR2 SVGAGI come from the germline V gene (reference sequence). The V segment lost 10 bases and the J segment 0 bases; nucleotides outside the gene matches: 5. The CDR3 extends over 13 amino acids.

The chain employs TRBV3-1 and TRBJ2-7; TRBD2 aligns across 8 bases. Germline V lookup: CDR1 LGHDT, CDR2 YNNKEL (reference sequence). The trim removed 6 bases at V and 3 bases at J, leaving 13 bases unmatched. The CDR3 is 16 amino acids. As DNA, the CDR3 is TGTGCCAGCAGGGGGACTAGAGGGGTAGCGGTCTACGAGCAGTACTTC. This encodes CASRGTRGVAVYEQYF.

This clonotype was counted between two and nine times. The rearrangement joins TRBV12-3 or TRBV12-4 to TRBJ2-2; no clear D gene. The CDR3 length is 12 residues. The V and J ends lost 5 bases and 8 bases respectively, with 9 bases between them. The CDR3 reads CASSRLRGELFF. The CDR3 region has the DNA TGTGCCAGCAGTCGACTCAGGGGGGAGCTGTTTTTT.

The chain couples TRBV12-3 or TRBV12-4 to TRBJ1-2; TRBD1 matches at 7 bases. The V gene end was trimmed by 5 bases and the J gene end by 8 bases; junction bases not matched to a gene: 11. CDR3 size: 14 residues. The CDR3 region has the DNA TGTGCCAGCAGTCCTAAGACAGGGCCCAACGGCTACACCTTC. Its protein product is CASSPKTGPNGYTF.

This clonotype was seen a handful of times. V gene TRBV7-9 combines with J gene TRBJ2-7; maybe TRBD2 (6 bases). V lost 5 bases to trimming and J lost 2 bases, with 19 bases between them. CDR1 and CDR2 from the germline V gene are SEHNR and FQNEAQ (reference sequence). The CDR3 has 16 residues. This CDR3 is CASSPDLMLATYEQYF. As DNA, the CDR3 is TGTGCCAGCAGCCCAGACCTTATGCTAGCGACCTACGAGCAGTACTTC.

This clonotype was seen more than once but under ten times. The chain employs TRBV29-1 and TRBJ2-1, with TRBD2 matching 13 bases. V gave up 7 bases and J gave up 7 bases; unmatched junction bases: 4. The CDR3 covers 13 residues. Germline-derived CDR1 and CDR2 are SQVTM and ANQGSEA. In DNA form, the CDR3 reads TGCAGCGGGACTAGCGGGAGTGAAAATGAGCAGTTCTTC. Amino acid sequence: CSGTSGSENEQFF.

This clonotype showed up many times. The CDR3 sequence: CSVEGQGSYGYTF. The DNA for the CDR3 is TGCAGCGTTGAAGGGCAGGGTTCTTATGGCTACACCTTC. The chain joins TRBV29-1 to TRBJ1-2; tentative D call: TRBD1 (5 bases). V was shortened by 1 base and J by 5 bases, with 11 bases between the two germline ends. CDR1 and CDR2 from the germline V gene are SQVTM and ANQGSEA. The CDR3 covers 13 residues.

This rearrangement joins TRBV5-1 to TRBJ2-2, with D perhaps TRBD2 (7 bases). The V gene's germline CDR1 is SGHRS and CDR2 YFSETQ. There are 18 residues in the CDR3. Trimming took off 2 bases at V and 3 bases at J, with 20 bases between the two ends. CDR3 nucleotides: TGCGCCAGCAGCTTCAGCTGGATAGGGGGGGATGACACCGGGGAGCTGTTTTTT. Protein: CASSFSWIGGDDTGELFF.

The table lists this clonotype with a few counts. The chain has TRBV12-3 or TRBV12-4 and TRBJ2-7; D remains ambiguous. The CDR3 is made up of 13 amino acids. With 10 bases removed from V and 5 bases from J, the gap between germline ends came to 18 bases. As DNA, the CDR3 is TGTGCCACTATGGGCAGAAATAGGGACGAGCAGTACTTC. This gives the protein CATMGRNRDEQYF.

This clonotype was recorded a few times. The V call is TRBV3-1, the J call TRBJ1-4; D possibly corresponds to TRBD1 (6 bases). The CDR3 is 15 amino acids. Germline loops: CDR1 LGHDT, CDR2 YNNKEL (reference sequence). The ends were cut back, 4 bases at V and 2 bases at J, with 11 bases in the middle. The CDR3: CASSLRQATNEKLFF. The CDR3 DNA reads TGTGCCAGCAGCCTCCGACAGGCTACTAATGAAAAACTGTTTTTT.

The chain links TRBV20-1 to TRBJ2-7, with D possibly matching TRBD2 (5 bases). Germline V gene data show CDR1 as DFQATT and CDR2 as SNEGSKA (reference sequence). There are 14 residues in the CDR3. Trimming took off 0 bases at V and 1 base at J, with 10 bases between the two ends. Here the CDR3 reads CSARDTAVSYEQYF. The CDR3 bases are TGCAGTGCTAGAGATACAGCGGTGTCCTACGAGCAGTACTTC.

The CDR3 DNA follows: TGCAGTGGTACCCCGGTCGGGACAGGGACAGCCGGGGAGCTGTTTTTT. Amino acid sequence: CSGTPVGTGTAGELFF. This rearrangement joins TRBV20-1 to TRBJ2-2, with TRBD1 matching 9 bases. Germline-derived CDR1 and CDR2 are DFQATT and SNEGSKA (reference sequence). V lost 7 bases, J lost 6 bases, and 15 bases stayed unmatched. The CDR3 consists of 16 residues.

This chain uses TRBV7-9 with TRBJ2-7, with 8 bases fitting TRBD1. Germline CDR1 and CDR2: SEHNR and FQNEAQ (reference sequence). CDR3 length: 15 amino acids. The V gene end was trimmed by 3 bases and the J gene end by 5 bases; junction bases not matched to a gene: 9. The CDR3 DNA is TGTGCCAGCAGCTTCAGGGGGCGCACACAGGACGAGCAGTACTTC. It yields the protein CASSFRGRTQDEQYF. Looking up the rest from reference TRBV7-9 and TRBJ2-7 gives the full variable domain: DTGVSQNPRHKITKRGQNVTFRCDPISEHNRLYWYRQTLGQGPEFLTYFQNEAQLEKSRLLSDRFSAERPKGSFSTLEIQRTEQGDSAMYLCASSFRGRTQDEQYFGPGTRLTVT.

The CDR3 region has the DNA TGTGCCAGCAGCCAAGTCAAGAACATTCAGTACTTC. It translates to CASSQVKNIQYF. The chain couples TRBV14 to TRBJ2-4; unclear D gene. CDR1 and CDR2 (germline): SGHDN, FVKESK. V lost 1 base and J 7 bases, leaving 5 bases between the germline ends. The length of the CDR3 is 12 residues. Together with reference TRBV14 and TRBJ2-4, the CDR3 gives the full variable domain: EAGVTQFPSHSVIEKGQTVTLRCDPISGHDNLYWYRRVMGKEIKFLLHFVKESKQDESGMPNNRFLAERTGGTYSTLKVQPAELEDSGVYFCASSQVKNIQYFGAGTRLSVL.

This clonotype occurred many times. The chain carries TRBV5-1 and TRBJ2-2; 7 bases are a match to TRBD2. Per the germline V gene, CDR1 is SGHRS and CDR2 is YFSETQ. V shed 2 bases, J shed 4 bases, and the junction held 11 bases outside the gene matches. The CDR3 is 17 amino acids. CDR3 loop: CASSFESTGGFTGELFF. CDR3 coding DNA: TGCGCCAGCAGCTTCGAGTCGACGGGAGGATTCACCGGGGAGCTGTTTTTT.

The chain carries TRBV15 and TRBJ1-4; 7 positions match TRBD1. With 0 bases clipped from V and 8 bases from J, the junction kept 12 bases outside the gene matches. Germline V CDR1 and CDR2: LNHNV, YYDKDF (reference sequence). This CDR3 spans 17 amino acids. The CDR3 loop is CATSRDQRGRFGEKLFF. CDR3 DNA sequence: TGTGCCACCAGCAGAGATCAAAGGGGGCGGTTTGGAGAAAAACTGTTTTTT.

There are many counts of this clonotype. This rearrangement joins TRBV5-6 to TRBJ1-1; weak D call: TRBD1 (6 bases). Between the trimmed V and J ends, which lost 0 bases and 10 bases, there was a span of 16 bases. Germline V gene data show CDR1 as SGHDT and CDR2 as YYEEEE. There are 14 residues in the CDR3. The CDR3 coding sequence is TGTGCCAGCAGCTTGGGAGGTCGACAGGAACGAGCTTTCTTT. Protein: CASSLGGRQERAFF.

This clonotype was detected a few times. V and J are TRBV4-1 and TRBJ2-7; D may be TRBD1 (6 bases). Germline V gives CDR1 MGHRA, CDR2 YSYEKL. The CDR3 is made up of 15 amino acids. Trimming took 0 bases from V and 7 from J, leaving 16 bases between them. This chain's CDR3 is CASSQDPQGNGEQYF. In DNA form, the CDR3 reads TGCGCCAGCAGCCAAGATCCCCAGGGGAATGGGGAGCAGTACTTC.

This clonotype was seen a few times. CDR3 loop: CARDRAGGSISYEQYF. The CDR3 region has the DNA TGTGCCAGGGACAGGGCAGGGGGCTCGATTTCCTACGAGCAGTACTTC. The chain has TRBV21-1 and TRBJ2-7; TRBD1 is the table's D call, not checked against the DNA. TRBV21-1 is marked as a pseudogene. The CDR3 runs to 16 residues.